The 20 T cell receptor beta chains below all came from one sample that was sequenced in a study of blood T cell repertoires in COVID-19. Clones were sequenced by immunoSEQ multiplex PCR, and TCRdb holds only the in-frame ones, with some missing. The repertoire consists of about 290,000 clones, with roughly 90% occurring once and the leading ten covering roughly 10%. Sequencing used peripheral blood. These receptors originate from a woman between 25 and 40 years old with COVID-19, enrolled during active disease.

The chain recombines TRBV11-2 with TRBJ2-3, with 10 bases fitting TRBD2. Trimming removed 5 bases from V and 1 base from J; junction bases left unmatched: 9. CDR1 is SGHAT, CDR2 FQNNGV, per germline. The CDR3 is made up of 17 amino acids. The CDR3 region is CASSRRISGGRTDTQYF. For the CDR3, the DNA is TGTGCCAGCAGCCGTCGTATTAGCGGGGGGCGCACAGATACGCAGTATTTT. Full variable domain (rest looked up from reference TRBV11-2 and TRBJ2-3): EAGVAQSPRYKIIEKRQSVAFWCNPISGHATLYWYQQILGQGPKLLIQFQNNGVVDDSQLPKDRFSAERLKGVDSTLKIQPAKLEDSAVYLCASSRRISGGRTDTQYFGPGTRLTVL.

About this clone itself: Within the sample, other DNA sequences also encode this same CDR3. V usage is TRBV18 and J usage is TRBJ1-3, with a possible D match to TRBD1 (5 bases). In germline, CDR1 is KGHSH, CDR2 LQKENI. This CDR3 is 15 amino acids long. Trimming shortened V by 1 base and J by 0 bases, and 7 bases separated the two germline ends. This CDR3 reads CASSPLGDSGNTIYF. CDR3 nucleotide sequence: TGTGCCAGCTCACCACTAGGGGACTCTGGAAACACCATATATTTT.

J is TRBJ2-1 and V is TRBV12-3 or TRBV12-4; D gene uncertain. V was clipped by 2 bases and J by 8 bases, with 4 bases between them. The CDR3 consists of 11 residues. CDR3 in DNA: TGTGCCAGCAGTTTAATCGATGAGCAGTTCTTC. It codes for CASSLIDEQFF.

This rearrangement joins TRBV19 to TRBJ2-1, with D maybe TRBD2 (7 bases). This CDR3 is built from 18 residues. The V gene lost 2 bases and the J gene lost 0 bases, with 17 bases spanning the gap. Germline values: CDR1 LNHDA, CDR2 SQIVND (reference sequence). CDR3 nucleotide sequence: TGTGCCAGTAGTATAAGGGGGGGAGCCCGAAGCTCCTACAATGAGCAGTTCTTC. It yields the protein CASSIRGGARSSYNEQFF.

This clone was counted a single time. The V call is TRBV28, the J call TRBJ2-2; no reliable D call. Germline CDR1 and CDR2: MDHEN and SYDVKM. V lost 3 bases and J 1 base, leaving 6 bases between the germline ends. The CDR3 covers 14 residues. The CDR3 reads CASSFIRNTGELFF. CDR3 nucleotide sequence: TGTGCCAGCAGTTTTATTAGGAACACCGGGGAGCTGTTTTTT.

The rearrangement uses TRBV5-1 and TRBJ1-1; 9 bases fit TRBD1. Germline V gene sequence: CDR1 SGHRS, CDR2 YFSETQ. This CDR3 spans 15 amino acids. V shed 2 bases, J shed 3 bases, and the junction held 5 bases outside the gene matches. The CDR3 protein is CASSFTGGADTEAFF. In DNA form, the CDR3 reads TGCGCCAGCAGCTTTACAGGGGGCGCCGACACTGAAGCTTTCTTT.

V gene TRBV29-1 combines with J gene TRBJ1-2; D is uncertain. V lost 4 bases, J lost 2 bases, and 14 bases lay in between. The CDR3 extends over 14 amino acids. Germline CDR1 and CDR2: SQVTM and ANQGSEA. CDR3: CSVVRGLTNYGYTF. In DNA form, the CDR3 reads TGCAGCGTTGTTCGCGGTCTCACCAACTATGGCTACACCTTC.

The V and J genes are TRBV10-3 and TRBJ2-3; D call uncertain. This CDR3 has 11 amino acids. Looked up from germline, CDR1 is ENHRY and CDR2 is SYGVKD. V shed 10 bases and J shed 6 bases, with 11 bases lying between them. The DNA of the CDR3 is TGTGCCACCGGAGAGGCGGATACGCAGTATTTT. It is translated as CATGEADTQYF.

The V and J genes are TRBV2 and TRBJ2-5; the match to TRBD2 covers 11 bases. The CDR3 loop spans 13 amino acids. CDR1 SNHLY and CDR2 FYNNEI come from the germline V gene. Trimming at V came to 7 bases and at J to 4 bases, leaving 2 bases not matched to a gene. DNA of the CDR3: TGTGCCAGCACCGGACTAGCGGGAGAGACCCAGTACTTC. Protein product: CASTGLAGETQYF.

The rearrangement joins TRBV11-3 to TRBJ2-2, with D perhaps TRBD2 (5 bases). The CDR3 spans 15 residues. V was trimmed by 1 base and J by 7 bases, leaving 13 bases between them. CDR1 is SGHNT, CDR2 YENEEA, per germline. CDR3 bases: TGTGCCAGCAGCTTAGCCGGGGTGGCAGGCGGGGAGCTGTTTTTT. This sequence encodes CASSLAGVAGGELFF.

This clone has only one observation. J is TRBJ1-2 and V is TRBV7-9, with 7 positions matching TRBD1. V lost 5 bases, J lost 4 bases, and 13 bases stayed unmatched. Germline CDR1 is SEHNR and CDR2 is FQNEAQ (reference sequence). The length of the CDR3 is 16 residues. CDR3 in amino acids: CASSRYAGQLSYGYTF. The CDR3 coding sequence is TGTGCCAGCAGCCGATATGCGGGACAGCTTTCCTATGGCTACACCTTC.

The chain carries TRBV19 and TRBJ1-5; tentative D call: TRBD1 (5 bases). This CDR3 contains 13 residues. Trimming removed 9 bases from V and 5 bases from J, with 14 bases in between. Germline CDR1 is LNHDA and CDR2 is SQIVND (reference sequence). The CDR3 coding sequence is TGTGCCAGCCGAGACTCAGGGTATCAGCCCCAGCATTTT. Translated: CASRDSGYQPQHF.

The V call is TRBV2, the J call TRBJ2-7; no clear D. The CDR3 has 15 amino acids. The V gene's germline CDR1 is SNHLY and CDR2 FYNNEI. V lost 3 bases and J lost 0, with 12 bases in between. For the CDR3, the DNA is TGTGCCAGCAGTGATCCCGGTCGAACCTCCTACGAGCAGTACTTC. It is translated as CASSDPGRTSYEQYF.

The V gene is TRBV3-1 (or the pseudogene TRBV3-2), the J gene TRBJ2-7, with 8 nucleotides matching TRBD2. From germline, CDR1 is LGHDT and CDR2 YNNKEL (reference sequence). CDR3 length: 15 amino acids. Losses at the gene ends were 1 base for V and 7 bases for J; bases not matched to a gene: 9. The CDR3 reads CASSQVTAGAGEQYF. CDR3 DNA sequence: TGTGCCAGCAGCCAAGTCACAGCGGGGGCGGGGGAGCAGTACTTC.

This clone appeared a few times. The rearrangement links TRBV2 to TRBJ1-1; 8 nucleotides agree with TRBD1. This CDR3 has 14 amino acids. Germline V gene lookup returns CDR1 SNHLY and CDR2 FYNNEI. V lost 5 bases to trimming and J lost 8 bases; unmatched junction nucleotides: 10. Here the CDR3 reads CASSPWDRPKEAFF. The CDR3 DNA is TGTGCCAGCAGTCCCTGGGACAGGCCGAAAGAAGCTTTCTTT.

Here the CDR3 reads CACKGALYSNQPQHF. CDR3 nucleotides: TGTGCCTGCAAGGGGGCACTTTATAGCAATCAGCCCCAGCATTTT. The V call is TRBV19, the J call TRBJ1-5; 7 bases match TRBD1. From germline, CDR1 is LNHDA and CDR2 SQIVND (reference sequence). V lost 11 bases to trimming and J lost 0 bases; unmatched junction nucleotides: 10. There are 15 residues in the CDR3. Variable domain in full (rest from reference TRBV19 and TRBJ1-5): DGGITQSPKYLFRKEGQNVTLSCEQNLNHDAMYWYRQDPGQGLRLIYYSQIVNDFQKGDIAEGYSVSREKKESFPLTVTSAQKNPTAFYLCACKGALYSNQPQHFGDGTRLSIL.

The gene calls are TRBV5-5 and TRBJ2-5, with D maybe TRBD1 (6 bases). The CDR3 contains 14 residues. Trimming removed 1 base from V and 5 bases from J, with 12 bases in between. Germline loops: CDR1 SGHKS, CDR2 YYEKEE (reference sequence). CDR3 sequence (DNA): TGTGCCAGCAGCTTGCAGCAGGGGTCGGAGACCCAGTACTTC. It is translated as CASSLQQGSETQYF. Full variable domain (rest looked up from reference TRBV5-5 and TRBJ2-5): DAGVTQSPTHLIKTRGQQVTLRCSPISGHKSVSWYQQVLGQGPQFIFQYYEKEERGRGNFPDRFSARQFPNYSSELNVNALLLGDSALYLCASSLQQGSETQYFGPGTRLLVL.

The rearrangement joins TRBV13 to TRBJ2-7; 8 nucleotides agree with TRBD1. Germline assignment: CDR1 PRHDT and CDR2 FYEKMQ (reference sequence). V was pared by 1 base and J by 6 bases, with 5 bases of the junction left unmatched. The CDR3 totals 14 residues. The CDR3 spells CASSLAGGAVEQYF. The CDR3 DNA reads TGTGCCAGCAGCTTAGCAGGGGGCGCGGTCGAGCAGTACTTC.

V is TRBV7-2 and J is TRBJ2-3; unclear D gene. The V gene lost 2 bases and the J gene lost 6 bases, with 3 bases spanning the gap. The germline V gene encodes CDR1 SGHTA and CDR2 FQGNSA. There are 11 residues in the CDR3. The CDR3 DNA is TGTGCCAGCAGCTTACCGGATACGCAGTATTTT. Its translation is CASSLPDTQYF. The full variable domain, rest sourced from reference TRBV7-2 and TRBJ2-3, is GAGVSQSPSNKVTEKGKDVELRCDPISGHTALYWYRQSLGQGLEFLIYFQGNSAPDKSGLPSDRFSAERTGGSVSTLTIQRTQQEDSAVYLCASSLPDTQYFGPGTRLTVL.

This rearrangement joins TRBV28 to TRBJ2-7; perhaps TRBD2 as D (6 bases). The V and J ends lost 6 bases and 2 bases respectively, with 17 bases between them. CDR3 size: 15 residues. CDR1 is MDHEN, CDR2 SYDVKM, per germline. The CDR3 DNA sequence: TGTGCCAGCAGCCCTCCTTTCGGGGGAACCTACGAGCAGTACTTC. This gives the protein CASSPPFGGTYEQYF.